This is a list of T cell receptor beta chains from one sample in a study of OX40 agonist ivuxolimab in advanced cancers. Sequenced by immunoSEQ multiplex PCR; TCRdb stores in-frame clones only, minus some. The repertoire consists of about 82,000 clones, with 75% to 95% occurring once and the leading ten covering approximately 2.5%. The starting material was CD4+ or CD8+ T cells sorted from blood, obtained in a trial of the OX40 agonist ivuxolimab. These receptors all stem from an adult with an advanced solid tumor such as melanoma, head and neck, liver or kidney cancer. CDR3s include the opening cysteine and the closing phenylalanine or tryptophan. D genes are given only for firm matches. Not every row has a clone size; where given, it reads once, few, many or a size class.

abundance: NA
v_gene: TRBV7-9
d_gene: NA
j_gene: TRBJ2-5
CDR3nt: TGTGCCAGCAGCTGGCAGGAAGAGACCCAGTACTTC
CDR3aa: CASSWQEETQYF

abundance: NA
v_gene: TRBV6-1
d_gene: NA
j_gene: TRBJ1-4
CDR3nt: TGTGCCAGCCGTAGGGACGGGGGTAATGAAAAACTGTTTTTT
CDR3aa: CASRRDGGNEKLFF

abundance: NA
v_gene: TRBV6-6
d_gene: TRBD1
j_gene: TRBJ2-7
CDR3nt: TGTGCCAGCAGATCCGTCCCGGGACAGCCCTACGAGCAGTACTTC
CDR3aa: CASRSVPGQPYEQYF

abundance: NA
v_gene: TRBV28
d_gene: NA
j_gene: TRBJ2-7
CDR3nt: TGTGCCACCCAGGGTCCTATGAGCTACGAGCAGTACTTC
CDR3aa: CATQGPMSYEQYF

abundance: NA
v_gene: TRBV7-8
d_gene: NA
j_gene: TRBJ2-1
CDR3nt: TGTGCCAGCAGCTCCCGATGGGGGCGGGGGAAAAGCAATGAGCAGTTCTTC
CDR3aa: CASSSRWGRGKSNEQFF

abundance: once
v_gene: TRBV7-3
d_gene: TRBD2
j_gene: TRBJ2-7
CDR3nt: TGTGCCAGCAGCTCGCTCGGACTAGGCGAGCAGTACTTC
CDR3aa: CASSSLGLGEQYF

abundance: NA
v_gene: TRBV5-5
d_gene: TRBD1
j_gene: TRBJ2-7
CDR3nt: TGTGCCAGCAGCTTGGAAGGGACAGGGAGAACCTACGAGCAGTACTTC
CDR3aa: CASSLEGTGRTYEQYF

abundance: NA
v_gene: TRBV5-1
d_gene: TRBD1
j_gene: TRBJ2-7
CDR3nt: TGCGCCAGCAGCTTTGACAGGGGGCCCTACGAGCAGTACTTC
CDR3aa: CASSFDRGPYEQYF

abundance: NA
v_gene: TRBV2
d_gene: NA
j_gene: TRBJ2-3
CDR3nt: TGTGCCAGCAGTGAAACAGATACGCAGTATTTT
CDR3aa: CASSETDTQYF

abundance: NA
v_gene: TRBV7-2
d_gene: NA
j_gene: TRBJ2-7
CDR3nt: TGTGCCAGCAGCTTGAGGGCCGGTTCTTTAGGCGAGCAGTACTTC
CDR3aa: CASSLRAGSLGEQYF

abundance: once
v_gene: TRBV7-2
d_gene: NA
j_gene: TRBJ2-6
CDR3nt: TGTGCCAGCAGCTCTTACTCTGGGGCCAACGTCCTGACTTTC
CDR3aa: CASSSYSGANVLTF

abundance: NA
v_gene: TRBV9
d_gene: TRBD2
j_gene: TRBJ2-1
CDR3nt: TGTGCCAGCAGCGTAGTAGGAGGAGCGGGGGATGAGCAGTTCTTC
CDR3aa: CASSVVGGAGDEQFF

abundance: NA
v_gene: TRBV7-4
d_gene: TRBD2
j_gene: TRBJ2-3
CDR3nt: TGTGCCAGCAGTAGGACTAGCGGATACTTCACAGATACGCAGTATTTT
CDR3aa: CASSRTSGYFTDTQYF

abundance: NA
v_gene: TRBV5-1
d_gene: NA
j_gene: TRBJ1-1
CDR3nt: TGCGCCAGCAGCTTGGAGGGAGGGAGCACTGAAGCTTTCTTT
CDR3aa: CASSLEGGSTEAFF

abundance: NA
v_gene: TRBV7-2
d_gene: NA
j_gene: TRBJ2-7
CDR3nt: TGTGCCAGCAGCACATCACAGGGTTCCTACGAGCAGTACTTC
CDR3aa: CASSTSQGSYEQYF

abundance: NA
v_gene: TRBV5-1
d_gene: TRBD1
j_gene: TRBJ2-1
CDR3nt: TGCGCCAGCAGCTTGGGCGGACAGGGAGACAATGAGCAGTTCTTC
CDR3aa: CASSLGGQGDNEQFF

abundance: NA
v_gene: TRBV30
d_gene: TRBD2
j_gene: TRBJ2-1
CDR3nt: TGTGCCTGGAGTGTTCGCGGGAGCCTCTACAATGAGCAGTTCTTC
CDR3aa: CAWSVRGSLYNEQFF

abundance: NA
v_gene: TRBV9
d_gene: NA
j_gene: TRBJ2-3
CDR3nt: TGTGCCAGCAGCCTCACCCAGCAGATTGGAGTAGATACGCAGTATTTT
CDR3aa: CASSLTQQIGVDTQYF

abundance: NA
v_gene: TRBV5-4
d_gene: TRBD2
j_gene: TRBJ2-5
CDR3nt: TGTGCCAGCAGCTTCGCGGGAGTTACAACCCCGTACTTC
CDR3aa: CASSFAGVTTPYF

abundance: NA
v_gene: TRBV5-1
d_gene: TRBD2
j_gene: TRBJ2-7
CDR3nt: TGCGCCAGCAGCAGGAATATCAATAGCGGGAGTGGATACGAGCAGTACTTC
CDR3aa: CASSRNINSGSGYEQYF

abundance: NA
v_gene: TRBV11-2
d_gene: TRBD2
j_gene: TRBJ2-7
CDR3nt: TGTGCCAGCAGCTTAGCGACCGGGACTAGACAATACGAGCAGTACTTC
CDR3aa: CASSLATGTRQYEQYF

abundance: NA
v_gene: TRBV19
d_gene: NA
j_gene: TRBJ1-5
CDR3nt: TGTGCCAGTAGTACCCAAGGGGCGTATCAGCCCCAGCATTTT
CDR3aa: CASSTQGAYQPQHF

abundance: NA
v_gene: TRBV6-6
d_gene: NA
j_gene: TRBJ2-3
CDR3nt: TGTGCCAGCAGTGGGGGGAGCACAGATACGCAGTATTTT
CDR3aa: CASSGGSTDTQYF

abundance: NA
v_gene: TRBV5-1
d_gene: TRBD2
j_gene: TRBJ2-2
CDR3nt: TGCGCCAGCAGCTTGGGGGCTAGCGGGATCGCCGGGGAGCTGTTTTTT
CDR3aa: CASSLGASGIAGELFF

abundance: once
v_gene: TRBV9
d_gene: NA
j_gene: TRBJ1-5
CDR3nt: TGTGCCAGCAGCGCAGGCCAGGCGAATCAGCCCCAGCATTTT
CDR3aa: CASSAGQANQPQHF

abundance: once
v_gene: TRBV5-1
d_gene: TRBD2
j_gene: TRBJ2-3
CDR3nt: TGCGCCAGCAGCTTGCGTAGCGGGAGGGCTTTGGGGACAGATACGCAGTATTTT
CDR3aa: CASSLRSGRALGTDTQYF

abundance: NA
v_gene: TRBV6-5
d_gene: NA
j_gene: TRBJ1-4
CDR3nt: TGTGCCAGCAGTCCGGGACAAAATGAAAAACTGTTTTTT
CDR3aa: CASSPGQNEKLFF

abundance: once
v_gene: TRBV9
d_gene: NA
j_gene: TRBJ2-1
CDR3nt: TGTGCCAGCAGGACAATGGCGACGGAGGGTGAGCAGTTCTTC
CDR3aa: CASRTMATEGEQFF

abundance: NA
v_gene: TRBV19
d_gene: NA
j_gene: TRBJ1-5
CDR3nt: TGTGCCAGTAGTAGGGCCCTCTCTAGCAATCAGCCCCAGCATTTT
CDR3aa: CASSRALSSNQPQHF

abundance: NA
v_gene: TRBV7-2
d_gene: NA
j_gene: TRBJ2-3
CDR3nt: TGTGCCAGCAGCCCGATGGGACTGGTGACAGATACGCAGTATTTT
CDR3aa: CASSPMGLVTDTQYF

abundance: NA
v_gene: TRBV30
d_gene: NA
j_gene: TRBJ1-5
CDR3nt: TGTGCCTGGAGGAGAACCGCGGGGCAGCCCCAGCATTTT
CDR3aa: CAWRRTAGQPQHF

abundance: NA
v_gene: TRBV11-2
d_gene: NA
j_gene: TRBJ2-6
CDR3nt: TGTGCCAGCAGCTTTCCTGGGGCCAACGTCCTGACTTTC
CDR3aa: CASSFPGANVLTF

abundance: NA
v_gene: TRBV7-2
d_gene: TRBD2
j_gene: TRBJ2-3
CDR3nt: TGTGCCAGCGGACTAGCGGGAGGGCTGGATACGCAGTATTTT
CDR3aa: CASGLAGGLDTQYF

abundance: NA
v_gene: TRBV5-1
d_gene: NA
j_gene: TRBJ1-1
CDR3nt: TGCGCCAGCAGCTTGGGCCAGATGAACACTGAAGCTTTCTTT
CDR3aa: CASSLGQMNTEAFF

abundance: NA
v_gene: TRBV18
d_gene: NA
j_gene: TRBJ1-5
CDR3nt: TGTGCCAGCTCACCCCTGAGCAATCAGCCCCAGCATTTT
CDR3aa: CASSPLSNQPQHF

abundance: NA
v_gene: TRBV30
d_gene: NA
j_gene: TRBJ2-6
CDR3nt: TGTGCCGTCCAGGTGGGGTCTGGGGCCAACGTCCTGACTTTC
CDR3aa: CAVQVGSGANVLTF

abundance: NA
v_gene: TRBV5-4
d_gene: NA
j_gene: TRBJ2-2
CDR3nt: TGTGCCAGCAGCTTGGATCCTAGATCCACCGGGGAGCTGTTTTTT
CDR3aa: CASSLDPRSTGELFF

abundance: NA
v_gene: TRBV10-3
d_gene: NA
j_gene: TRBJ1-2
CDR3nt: TGTGCCATCAGTGATAATATTAGGGGCTACACCTTC
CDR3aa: CAISDNIRGYTF

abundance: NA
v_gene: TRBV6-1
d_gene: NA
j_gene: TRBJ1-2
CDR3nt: TGTGCCAGCAGTGACCCCGGGACCTTTGGCTACACCTTC
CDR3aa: CASSDPGTFGYTF

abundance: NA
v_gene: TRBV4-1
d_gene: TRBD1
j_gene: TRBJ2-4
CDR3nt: TGCGCCAGCAGCCAATTGGGACAGGGTCCAGAGACTCAGTACTTC
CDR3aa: CASSQLGQGPETQYF

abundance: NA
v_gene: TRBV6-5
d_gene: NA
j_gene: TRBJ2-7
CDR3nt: TGTGCCAGCAGTTACGGGGTAGGCGAGCAGTACTTC
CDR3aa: CASSYGVGEQYF

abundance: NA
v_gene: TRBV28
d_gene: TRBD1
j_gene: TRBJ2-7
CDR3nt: TGTGCCAGCAGTGCTACAGGGGTGGGGTACTTC
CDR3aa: CASSATGVGYF

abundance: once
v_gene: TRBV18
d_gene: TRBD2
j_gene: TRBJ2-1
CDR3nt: TGTGCCAGCTCATTACGGCTACTAGCGGGAAAAGGGAATGAGCAGTTCTTC
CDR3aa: CASSLRLLAGKGNEQFF

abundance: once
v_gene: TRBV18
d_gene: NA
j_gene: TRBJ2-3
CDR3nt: TGTGCCAGCTCCCCTCCGGCTAGCACAGATACGCAGTATTTT
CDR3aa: CASSPPASTDTQYF

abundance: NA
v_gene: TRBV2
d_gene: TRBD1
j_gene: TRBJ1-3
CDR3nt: TGTGCCAGCAGTGACCGGACAGGGGACGGAAACACCATATATTTT
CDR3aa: CASSDRTGDGNTIYF

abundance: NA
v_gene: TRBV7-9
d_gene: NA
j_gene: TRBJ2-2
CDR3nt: TGTGCCAGCAGCTTACGAGTGGGACGAGCCACCGGGGAGCTGTTTTTT
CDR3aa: CASSLRVGRATGELFF

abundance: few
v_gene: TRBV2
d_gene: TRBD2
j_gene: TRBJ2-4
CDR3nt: TGTGCCAGCAGTGAAGAATTTAGCGGGAGGGGAAAAAACATTCAGTACTTC
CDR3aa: CASSEEFSGRGKNIQYF

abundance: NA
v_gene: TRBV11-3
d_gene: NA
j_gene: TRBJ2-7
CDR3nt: TGTGCCAGCAGCTTAGTTTGGGGCCCCTCCTACGAGCAGTACTTC
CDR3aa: CASSLVWGPSYEQYF

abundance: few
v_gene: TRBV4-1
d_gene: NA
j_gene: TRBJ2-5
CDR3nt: TGCGCCAGCAGCCAGGCGGGTCTCATAGCCCAGTACTTC
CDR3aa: CASSQAGLIAQYF

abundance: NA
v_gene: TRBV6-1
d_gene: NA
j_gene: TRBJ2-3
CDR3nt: TGTGCCAGCAGTGAAGCGAGGGTTCCGGGTGATACGCAGTATTTT
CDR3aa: CASSEARVPGDTQYF

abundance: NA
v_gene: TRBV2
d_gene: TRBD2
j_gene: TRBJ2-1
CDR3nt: TGTGCCAGCCGGGGACTAGCGGGAGGGTGGCAGTTCTTC
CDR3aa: CASRGLAGGWQFF

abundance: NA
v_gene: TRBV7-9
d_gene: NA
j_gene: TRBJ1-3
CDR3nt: TGTGCCAGCAGCACCCGGTCCCAAGGGAACACCATATATTTT
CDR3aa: CASSTRSQGNTIYF

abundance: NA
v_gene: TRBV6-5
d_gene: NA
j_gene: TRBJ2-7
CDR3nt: TGTGCCAGCAGTTATTCCCGAGGGTACGAGCAGTACTTC
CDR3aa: CASSYSRGYEQYF

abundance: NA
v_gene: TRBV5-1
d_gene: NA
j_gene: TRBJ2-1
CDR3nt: TGCGCCAGCAGCACCGGAGGAAATGAGCAGTTCTTC
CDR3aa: CASSTGGNEQFF

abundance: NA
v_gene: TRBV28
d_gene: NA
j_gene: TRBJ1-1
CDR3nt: TGTGCCAGCAGCGAGAGGGACACTGAAGCTTTCTTT
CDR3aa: CASSERDTEAFF

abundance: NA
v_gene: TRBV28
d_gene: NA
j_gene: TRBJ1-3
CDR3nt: TGTGCCAGCAGTTCGCCCTACTCCCCTGGAAACACCATATATTTT
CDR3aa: CASSSPYSPGNTIYF

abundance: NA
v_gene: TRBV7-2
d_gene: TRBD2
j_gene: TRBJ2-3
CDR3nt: TGTGCCAGCAGCTTAGCAGCAGCAGGACTAGCGGGAGGGTCCTTCACAGATACGCAGTATTTT
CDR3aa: CASSLAAAGLAGGSFTDTQYF